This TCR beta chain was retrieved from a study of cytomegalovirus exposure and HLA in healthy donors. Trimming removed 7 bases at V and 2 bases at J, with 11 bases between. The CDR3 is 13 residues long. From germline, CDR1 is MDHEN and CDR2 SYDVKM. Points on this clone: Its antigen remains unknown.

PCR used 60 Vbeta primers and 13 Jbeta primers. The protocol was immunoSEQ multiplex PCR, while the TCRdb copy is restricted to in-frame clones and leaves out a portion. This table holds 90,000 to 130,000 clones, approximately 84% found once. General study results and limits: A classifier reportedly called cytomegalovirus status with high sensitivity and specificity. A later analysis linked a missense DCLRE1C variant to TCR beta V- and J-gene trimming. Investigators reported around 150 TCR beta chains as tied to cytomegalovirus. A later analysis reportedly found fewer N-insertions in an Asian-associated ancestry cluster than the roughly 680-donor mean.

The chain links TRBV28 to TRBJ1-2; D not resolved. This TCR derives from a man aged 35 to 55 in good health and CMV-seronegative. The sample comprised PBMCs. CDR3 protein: CASNRVGNYGYTF. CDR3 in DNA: TGTGCCAGCAATCGGGTCGGAAACTATGGCTACACCTTC.